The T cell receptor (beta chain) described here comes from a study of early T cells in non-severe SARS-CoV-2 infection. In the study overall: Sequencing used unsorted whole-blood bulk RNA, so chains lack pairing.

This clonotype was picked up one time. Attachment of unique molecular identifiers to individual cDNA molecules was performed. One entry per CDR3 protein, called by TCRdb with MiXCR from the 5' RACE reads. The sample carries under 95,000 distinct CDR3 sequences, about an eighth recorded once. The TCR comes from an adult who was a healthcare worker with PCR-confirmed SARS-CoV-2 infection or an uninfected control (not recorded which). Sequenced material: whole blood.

The CDR3 protein is CSVERDREGTQYF. Written as DNA, the CDR3 is TGCAGCGTTGAGCGGGACAGGGAAGGTACGCAGTATTTT. The chain uses TRBV29-1 and TRBJ2-3, with 9 bases lining up with TRBD1. Trimming removed 3 bases from V and 8 bases from J; junction bases left unmatched: 6. Looked up from germline, CDR1 is SQVTM and CDR2 is ANQGSEA. CDR3 length: 13 residues.